Presented here are 27 T cell receptor beta chains from one specimen sequenced in a study of shared clonotypes between healthy human individuals. Repertoires were generated with immunoSEQ multiplex PCR, while TCRdb's copy carries only in-frame clones and drops some. The profile shows approximately 1,500,000 clones, roughly 96% of them singletons. Sequencing input: naive CD4+ T cells sorted from blood. Stated subset: CD45RA+ positively selected. All receptors come from a man younger than 40 in good health.

This rearrangement joins TRBV5-1 to TRBJ2-2, with D perhaps being TRBD1 or TRBD2 (5 bases each). CDR3 length: 18 amino acids. Trimming removed 4 bases at V and 8 bases at J, with 27 bases between. Germline CDR1 is SGHRS and CDR2 is YFSETQ. The CDR3 reads CASSPGLSGRARNGELFF. The CDR3 DNA reads TGCGCCAGCAGCCCGGGGCTTAGTGGCAGGGCAAGGAATGGGGAGCTGTTTTTT.

This sequence joins TRBV5-4 and TRBJ2-1; tentative D call: TRBD1 (5 bases). The CDR3 covers 15 residues. In germline, CDR1 is SGHNT, CDR2 YYREEE (reference sequence). Trimming shortened V by 2 bases and J by 4 bases, and 13 bases separated the two germline ends. CDR3 region: CASSLVGRDYNEQFF. CDR3 DNA sequence: TGTGCCAGCAGCTTAGTTGGCAGGGATTACAATGAGCAGTTCTTC.

Comments on this clone: Other DNA variants within this sample encode the same CDR3. The V gene is TRBV5-5, the J gene TRBJ2-7; D is ambiguous. Trimming took 0 bases from V and 4 from J, leaving 5 bases between them. CDR1 SGHKS and CDR2 YYEKEE come from the germline V gene (reference sequence). The CDR3 has 12 amino acids. CDR3 loop: CASSLGGYEQYF. CDR3 nucleotide sequence: TGTGCCAGCAGCTTGGGAGGTTACGAGCAGTACTTC.

The chain joins TRBV5-6 to TRBJ1-3; the D is unclear. CDR1 and CDR2 (germline): SGHDT, YYEEEE. Between the trimmed V and J ends, which lost 4 bases and 0 bases, there was a span of 8 bases. The CDR3 is 14 residues long. The CDR3 spells CASSRAASGNTIYF. The DNA for the CDR3 is TGTGCCAGCAGCCGGGCGGCCTCTGGAAACACCATATATTTT.

The CDR3 DNA reads as TGTGCCAGCAGCTTAGGTCAGGGAAACACCGGGGAGCTGTTTTTT. It translates to CASSLGQGNTGELFF. The chain is built from TRBV7-7 and TRBJ2-2, with D perhaps TRBD1 (5 bases). There are 15 residues in the CDR3. V dropped 1 base and J dropped 2 bases, with 8 bases sitting between them. The V gene's germline CDR1 is SSHAT and CDR2 FNYEAQ (reference sequence).

The J gene is TRBJ2-5, the V gene TRBV7-2; TRBD1 matches at 9 bases. The CDR3 sequence is 15 residues long. Per the germline V gene, CDR1 is SGHTA and CDR2 is FQGNSA. The junction had 4 bases not matched to a gene; V was cut back by 1 base and J by 4 bases. The CDR3, as DNA: TGTGCCAGCAGCTTAGTCACAGGGGGCGCAGAGACCCAGTACTTC. This sequence encodes CASSLVTGGAETQYF. The full variable domain, with the rest looked up from reference TRBV7-2 and TRBJ2-5, is GAGVSQSPSNKVTEKGKDVELRCDPISGHTALYWYRQSLGQGLEFLIYFQGNSAPDKSGLPSDRFSAERTGGSVSTLTIQRTQQEDSAVYLCASSLVTGGAETQYFGPGTRLLVL.

The genes are TRBV27 and TRBJ1-2; D remains unclear. Germline CDR1 and CDR2: MNHEY and SMNVEV (reference sequence). The V end was cut by 2 bases, the J end by 3 bases, with 13 bases between. This CDR3 is built from 15 residues. The CDR3 spells CASSLGGASHYGYTF. The CDR3 DNA reads TGTGCCAGCAGTTTAGGAGGCGCTTCCCACTATGGCTACACCTTC.

The chain combines TRBV28 with TRBJ1-3; 7 positions match TRBD1. CDR3 size: 15 residues. The trim removed 5 bases at V and 1 base at J, leaving 5 bases unmatched. Germline assignment: CDR1 MDHEN and CDR2 SYDVKM. DNA for the CDR3: TGTGCCAGCAGTCCAGGGGGGGGATCTGGAAACACCATATATTTT. This codes for CASSPGGGSGNTIYF.

The CDR3: CASSLNPTGASEQYF. CDR3 in DNA: TGTGCCAGCAGTTTAAACCCGACAGGGGCATCCGAGCAGTACTTC. The chain is built from TRBV28 and TRBJ2-7, with 8 bases lining up with TRBD1. CDR1 is MDHEN, CDR2 SYDVKM, per germline. This CDR3 has 15 residues. J lost 6 bases, V lost 2 bases, and 9 bases had no gene match.

With regard to this clone: An end of the junction differs from the germline gene, which may be a read error. The V and J genes are TRBV18 and TRBJ1-1, with 7 bases matching TRBD1. CDR3 length equals 17 residues. The germline V gene has CDR1 KGHSH and CDR2 LQKENI. This CDR3 is CASSPQDRTLADTEAFF. The CDR3 coding sequence is TGTGCCAGCTCGCCACAGGACAGGACCCTCGCTGACACTGAAGCTTTCTTT.

The rearrangement uses TRBV18 and TRBJ2-5; D unresolved. This CDR3 has 12 amino acids. Looked up from germline, CDR1 is KGHSH and CDR2 is LQKENI. V shed 3 bases and J shed 9 bases, with 11 bases lying between them. The CDR3 bases are TGTGCCAGCTCACCGACCGGCGAGGCCCAGTACTTC. Translation: CASSPTGEAQYF.

The rearrangement links TRBV1 to TRBJ1-5; the table's D call TRBD1 went unverified against the DNA. TRBV1 is annotated as a pseudogene. CDR3 length: 16 residues. DNA of the CDR3: TGCACCAGCAGCCACGGACACAGGGAAACAAGTCAGCCCCAGCATTTT. This gives the protein CTSSHGHRETSQPQHF.

This chain connects TRBV4-1 to TRBJ2-3, with D perhaps given as TRBD1 or TRBD2 (5 bases each). Trimming removed 4 bases from V and 0 bases from J, with 5 bases in between. The germline V gene has CDR1 MGHRA and CDR2 YSYEKL. This CDR3 has 13 residues. CDR3 nucleotide sequence: TGCGCCAGCAGCCGGGACAGCACAGATACGCAGTATTTT. Protein product: CASSRDSTDTQYF.

The rearrangement joins TRBV19 to TRBJ2-5; D may be TRBD1 (5 bases). The CDR3 totals 13 residues. The V gene lost 6 bases and the J gene lost 2 bases, with 10 bases spanning the gap. CDR1 LNHDA and CDR2 SQIVND come from the germline V gene (reference sequence). The CDR3 is CASRRQGQETQYF. CDR3 nucleotides: TGTGCCAGTAGACGCCAGGGACAAGAGACCCAGTACTTC.

The chain employs TRBV6-1 and TRBJ1-5; TRBD1 aligns across 7 bases. The CDR3 totals 15 residues. Germline V gene lookup returns CDR1 MNHNS and CDR2 SASEGT. V trimming: 6 bases; J trimming: 3 bases; junction bases outside the gene matches: 8. The CDR3 region is CASSLSTGANQPQHF. The DNA of the CDR3 is TGTGCCAGCAGCCTCAGTACAGGGGCCAATCAGCCCCAGCATTTT.

The chain combines TRBV11-2 with TRBJ1-3; D unresolved. Germline V lookup: CDR1 SGHAT, CDR2 FQNNGV. V gave up 1 base and J gave up 0 bases, with 4 bases separating them. This CDR3 is 14 amino acids long. CDR3 amino acids: CASSLGSSGNTIYF. CDR3 coding DNA: TGTGCCAGCAGCTTAGGCAGCTCTGGAAACACCATATATTTT. The variable domain in full, completed from reference TRBV11-2 and TRBJ1-3, reads EAGVAQSPRYKIIEKRQSVAFWCNPISGHATLYWYQQILGQGPKLLIQFQNNGVVDDSQLPKDRFSAERLKGVDSTLKIQPAKLEDSAVYLCASSLGSSGNTIYFGEGSWLTVV.

The chain joins TRBV6-5 to TRBJ2-3, with TRBD2 as a possible D gene (5 bases). This CDR3 contains 14 residues. CDR1 MNHEY and CDR2 SVGAGI come from the germline V gene. Trimming removed 4 bases from V and 2 bases from J, with 10 bases in between. CDR3 sequence (DNA): TGTGCCAGCAGTTCCAGCGGCGACACAGATACGCAGTATTTT. Translating gives CASSSSGDTDTQYF.

This clone has just one count. CDR3 region: CASSQETTGPNNEQFF. In nucleotides, the CDR3 is TGTGCCAGCAGCCAAGAGACCACGGGACCGAACAATGAGCAGTTCTTC. The chain uses TRBV4-2 and TRBJ2-1; the D call may be TRBD1 or TRBD2 (5 bases each). From germline, CDR1 is LGHNA and CDR2 YNFKEQ. The CDR3 has 16 residues. The germline V and J ends were trimmed by 0 bases and 5 bases, with 14 bases remaining between them.

For the CDR3, the DNA is TGTGCCAGCAGCGCGGGACTCAGAAAGACCCAGTACTTC. Amino acid sequence: CASSAGLRKTQYF. The V and J genes are TRBV6-6 and TRBJ2-5, with a possible D match to TRBD2 (6 bases). The CDR3 runs 13 residues. V lost 6 bases and J lost 6, with 14 bases in between. Germline V gene lookup returns CDR1 MNHNY and CDR2 SVGAGI (reference sequence).

The V gene is TRBV9, the J gene TRBJ1-3; D is possibly TRBD1 (5 bases). Per the germline V gene, CDR1 is SGDLS and CDR2 is YYNGEE. CDR3 length: 14 residues. V lost 5 bases and J 9 bases, leaving 18 bases between the germline ends. As DNA, the CDR3 is TGTGCCAGCAGTACAGGACACCCTTTTGGCACCATATATTTT. Protein product: CASSTGHPFGTIYF.

The chain joins TRBV28 to TRBJ1-1; 7 positions match TRBD1. Germline trimming cut 3 bases from V and 2 bases from J; bases unmatched to any gene: 6. The germline V gene encodes CDR1 MDHEN and CDR2 SYDVKM. This CDR3 has 15 amino acids. The CDR3 region has the DNA TGTGCCAGCAGTTTGGGGGACAGACATAACACTGAAGCTTTCTTT. Translation gives CASSLGDRHNTEAFF.

This chain uses TRBV6-5 with TRBJ2-2, with D possibly matching TRBD2 (6 bases). With 6 bases removed from V and 7 bases from J, the gap between germline ends came to 15 bases. CDR1 is MNHEY, CDR2 SVGAGI, per germline. The CDR3 has 14 residues. DNA of the CDR3: TGTGCCAGCAGGGAGGGGCGTAAGGTCGGGGAGCTGTTTTTT. Residues: CASREGRKVGELFF.

The V call is TRBV2, the J call TRBJ1-3; D is unclear. The CDR3 runs to 15 residues. In germline, CDR1 is SNHLY, CDR2 FYNNEI. V was shortened by 5 bases and J by 0 bases, with 11 bases between the two germline ends. The CDR3 loop is CASSLLQFSGNTIYF. In DNA, the CDR3 is TGTGCCAGCAGTCTATTACAATTCTCTGGAAACACCATATATTTT.

CDR3 amino acids: CAISHGSTYGYTF. The CDR3 bases are TGTGCCATCAGTCACGGGTCGACCTATGGCTACACCTTC. The chain carries TRBV10-3 and TRBJ1-2, with D unclear. The germline V and J ends were trimmed by 5 bases and 4 bases, with 11 bases remaining between them. Germline V gene data show CDR1 as ENHRY and CDR2 as SYGVKD. The CDR3 is made up of 13 amino acids.

The V gene is TRBV29-1, the J gene TRBJ2-1; the D gene is possibly TRBD2 (6 bases). Germline values: CDR1 SQVTM, CDR2 ANQGSEA. Between the trimmed V and J ends, which lost 6 bases and 15 bases, there was a span of 24 bases. The length of the CDR3 is 13 residues. The CDR3 region is CSVQQRVGVRGFF. Here the CDR3 DNA reads TGCAGCGTCCAGCAGCGGGTGGGAGTGCGGGGGTTCTTC.

The gene calls are TRBV18 and TRBJ2-5, with D maybe TRBD1 (5 bases). CDR3 size: 16 residues. Trimming left V 4 bases short and J 2 bases short, with 17 bases between. CDR1 KGHSH and CDR2 LQKENI come from the germline V gene. The CDR3: CASSLLRVTEQETQYF. DNA of the CDR3: TGTGCCAGCTCACTTCTCAGGGTGACCGAACAAGAGACCCAGTACTTC.

This sequence joins TRBV27 and TRBJ1-4; a possible D gene is TRBD1 (6 bases). The CDR3 is 14 amino acids. Trimming cost V 5 bases and J 14 bases, with 21 bases left between them. Germline V CDR1 and CDR2: MNHEY, SMNVEV (reference sequence). The CDR3: CASSIKPTGPLLFF. The CDR3, as DNA: TGTGCCAGCAGTATCAAGCCCACAGGGCCCCTCCTGTTTTTT.